The next 5 T cell receptor beta chains were all read from a single sample in a study of human T cells and chemical hapten exposure. TCRdb redid the calling of the RACE reads with MiXCR, one entry per CDR3 protein. There are fewer than 500,000 distinct CDR3 sequences in the sample; more than 4.5% occur only once, and approximately 2.5% lies in the top ten. The time point denotes: patch test 1, 2 weeks after DPC sensitization. Treatment defined: therapeutic diphenylcyclopropenone sensitization with weekly scalp DPC. The sequencing here drew on whole blood, taken in connection with sensitization to the hapten diphenylcyclopropenone (DPC). All receptors come from a woman aged 50 to 60 with alopecia areata. Some clones in this sample may be carry-over from other donors' samples.

This clonotype was recorded only once. Since a much larger clone is just one base distant, this may be a read error. The chain has TRBV27 and TRBJ1-1; D gene uncertain. The CDR3 is made up of 11 amino acids. Germline values: CDR1 MNHEY, CDR2 SMNVEV (reference sequence). V lost 6 bases, J lost 7 bases, and 9 bases lay in between. CDR3 sequence: CASSDANEAFF. DNA of the CDR3: TGTGCCAGCAGCGATGCCAATGAAGCTTTCTTT.

The chain's CDR3 is CASSRPGLAGGRETQYF. The CDR3 nucleotides read TGCGCCAGCAGCCGTCCCGGACTAGCGGGAGGAAGAGAGACCCAGTACTTC. The V gene is TRBV5-1, the J gene TRBJ2-5; 14 bases line up with TRBD2. Germline V gene sequence: CDR1 SGHRS, CDR2 YFSETQ. CDR3 length equals 17 residues. J gave up 4 bases and V 4 bases, and 9 bases lay outside the gene matches.

This clonotype turned up a few times. V is TRBV29-1 and J is TRBJ1-4; 8 bases are a match to TRBD1. The junction had 7 bases not matched to a gene; V was cut back by 0 bases and J by 7 bases. The CDR3 length is 15 residues. Germline loops: CDR1 SQVTM, CDR2 ANQGSEA. This CDR3 is CSVEELGQGGEKLFF. CDR3 nucleotide sequence: TGCAGCGTTGAAGAATTAGGACAGGGTGGTGAAAAACTGTTTTTT.

This clonotype turned up a few times. The chain employs TRBV6-6 and TRBJ1-1; D may be TRBD1 (6 bases). Germline CDR1 reads MNHNY; CDR2 reads SVGAGI (reference sequence). The CDR3 totals 15 residues. V dropped 2 bases and J dropped 4 bases, with 14 bases sitting between them. This chain's CDR3 is CASSYPGQRGTEAFF. The CDR3 DNA follows: TGTGCCAGCAGTTACCCGGGACAAAGGGGCACTGAAGCTTTCTTT.

The chain uses TRBV19 and TRBJ2-7, with TRBD1 matching over 7 bases. V was pared by 3 bases and J by 5 bases, with 7 bases of the junction left unmatched. Germline CDR1 reads LNHDA; CDR2 reads SQIVND (reference sequence). The CDR3 is 14 amino acids. CDR3 DNA: TGTGCCAGTAGTATCCCAGGGGGTAGCCACGAGCAGTACTTC. Its protein product is CASSIPGGSHEQYF.